This note documents a single TCR beta chain sequence. What it recognizes is unknown. Primers for the PCR totalled 60 Vbeta and 13 Jbeta. Some clones are missing from TCRdb's copy, which holds only in-frame ones; the method was immunoSEQ multiplex PCR. Among over 100,000 clones listed, 78% were seen once. The sample originates from a study of cytomegalovirus exposure and HLA in healthy donors. Study-level results: The study listed some 160 cytomegalovirus-associated TCR beta chains.

Trimming at V came to 5 bases and at J to 6 bases, leaving 16 bases not matched to a gene. The CDR3 runs 17 residues. The germline gives CDR1 SGHTA, CDR2 FQGTGA. The chain carries TRBV7-3 and TRBJ2-1; 7 bases match TRBD2. The sample consisted of PBMCs. This TCR was sampled from a woman aged 40 to 55 in good health and CMV-seronegative. The CDR3 protein is CASSQRGQRDGSNEQFF. The CDR3 region has the DNA TGTGCCAGCAGCCAACGGGGCCAGCGGGATGGTTCCAATGAGCAGTTCTTC.